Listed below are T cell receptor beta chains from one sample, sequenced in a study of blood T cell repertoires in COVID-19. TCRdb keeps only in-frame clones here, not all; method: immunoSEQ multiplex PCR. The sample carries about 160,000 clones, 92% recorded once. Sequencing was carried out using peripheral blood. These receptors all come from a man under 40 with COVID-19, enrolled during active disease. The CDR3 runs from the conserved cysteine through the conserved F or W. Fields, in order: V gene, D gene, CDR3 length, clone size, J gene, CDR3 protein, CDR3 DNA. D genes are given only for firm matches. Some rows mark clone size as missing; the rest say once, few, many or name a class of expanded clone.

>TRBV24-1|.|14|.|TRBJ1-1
CATSDGGRNTEAFF
TGTGCCACCAGTGATGGGGGCCGGAACACTGAAGCTTTCTTT
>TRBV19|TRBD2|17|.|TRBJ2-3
CASTNWGSGATTDTQYF
TGTGCCAGTACCAACTGGGGGAGCGGGGCGACCACAGATACGCAGTATTTT
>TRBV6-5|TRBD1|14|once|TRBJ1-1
CASSYSYGTGDSFF
TGTGCCAGCAGTTACTCCTACGGGACAGGGGATTCTTTCTTT
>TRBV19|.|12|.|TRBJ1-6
CASSVLPGPLHF
TGTGCCAGTTCGGTCCTCCCGGGACCCCTCCACTTT
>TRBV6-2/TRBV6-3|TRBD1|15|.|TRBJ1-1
CASSYWGQGTTEAFF
TGTGCCAGCAGTTACTGGGGACAGGGGACCACTGAAGCTTTCTTT
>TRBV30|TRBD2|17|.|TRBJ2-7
CAWTGLAGAPRPYEQYF
TGTGCCTGGACCGGACTAGCGGGCGCCCCCCGCCCCTACGAGCAGTACTTC
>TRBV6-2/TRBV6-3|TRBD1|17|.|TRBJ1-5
CASSYGTGGPSNQPQHF
TGTGCCAGCAGTTACGGGACAGGGGGACCAAGCAATCAGCCCCAGCATTTT
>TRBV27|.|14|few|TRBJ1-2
CASSPDFSRGGYTF
TGTGCCAGCAGTCCGGACTTCAGCAGGGGTGGCTACACCTTC
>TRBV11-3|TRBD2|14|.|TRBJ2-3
CASSQPGGSYTQYF
TGTGCCAGCAGCCAACCGGGGGGGAGTTATACGCAGTATTTT
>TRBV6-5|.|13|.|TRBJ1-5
CASSYSRSQPQHF
TGTGCCAGCAGTTACTCGAGAAGCCAGCCCCAGCATTTT
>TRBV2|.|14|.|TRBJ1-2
CASTLLLDGYGYTF
TGTGCCAGCACCTTACTATTAGACGGCTATGGCTACACCTTC
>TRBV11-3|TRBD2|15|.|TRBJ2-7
CASSLIAGGNYEQYF
TGTGCCAGCAGCTTAATAGCGGGAGGGAACTACGAGCAGTACTTC
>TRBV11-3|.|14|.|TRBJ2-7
CASSLFGGNDEQYF
TGTGCCAGCAGCTTATTTGGGGGCAACGACGAGCAGTACTTC
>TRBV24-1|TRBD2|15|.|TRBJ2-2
CATSRLAGGNGELFF
TGTGCCACCAGTCGACTAGCGGGAGGGAACGGGGAGCTGTTTTTT
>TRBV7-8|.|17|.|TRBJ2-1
CASSWAEVRGGAKGQFF
TGTGCCAGCAGCTGGGCTGAGGTGCGTGGGGGGGCCAAGGGGCAGTTCTTC
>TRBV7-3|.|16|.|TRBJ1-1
CASSLSRVLMNTEAFF
TGTGCCAGCAGCTTATCGAGGGTTCTCATGAACACTGAAGCTTTCTTT
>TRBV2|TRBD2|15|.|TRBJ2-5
CASSVSGGGLETQYF
TGTGCCAGCAGTGTGAGCGGGGGGGGTTTAGAGACCCAGTACTTC
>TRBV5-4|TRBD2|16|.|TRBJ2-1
CASSPGTSAHHNEQFF
TGTGCCAGCAGCCCCGGGACTAGCGCCCACCACAATGAGCAGTTCTTC
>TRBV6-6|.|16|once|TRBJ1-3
CASSYAQGHSGNTIYF
TGTGCCAGCAGTTACGCACAGGGCCACTCTGGAAACACCATATATTTT
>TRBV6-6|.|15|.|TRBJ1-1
CASRPPGALNTEAFF
TGTGCCAGCAGGCCCCCCGGAGCCCTGAACACTGAAGCTTTCTTT
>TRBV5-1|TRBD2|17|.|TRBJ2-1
CASNGGLAGVKNNEQFF
TGCGCCAGCAATGGAGGACTAGCGGGGGTTAAAAACAATGAGCAGTTCTTC
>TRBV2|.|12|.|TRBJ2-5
CASSELGKTQYF
TGTGCCAGCAGTGAACTAGGCAAGACCCAGTACTTC
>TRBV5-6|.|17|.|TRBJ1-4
CASSFYGILTGSEKLFF
TGTGCCAGCAGCTTTTACGGGATTCTCACCGGGAGTGAAAAACTGTTTTTT
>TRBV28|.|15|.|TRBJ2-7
CASSSRQVRTYEQYF
TGTGCCAGCAGTTCACGACAGGTTCGGACCTACGAGCAGTACTTC
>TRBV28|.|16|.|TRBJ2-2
CATSSRWTASTGELFF
TGTGCCACGTCCTCGAGGTGGACAGCGAGTACCGGGGAGCTGTTTTTT
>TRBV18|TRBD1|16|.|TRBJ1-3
CASSLGQPSSGNTIYF
TGTGCCAGCTCACTGGGACAGCCGAGCTCTGGAAACACCATATATTTT
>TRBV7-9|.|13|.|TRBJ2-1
CASSAQGREEQFF
TGTGCCAGCTCAGCTCAGGGGCGGGAGGAGCAGTTCTTC
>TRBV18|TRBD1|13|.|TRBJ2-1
CASSPWQGDEQFF
TGTGCCAGCTCACCATGGCAGGGGGATGAGCAGTTCTTC
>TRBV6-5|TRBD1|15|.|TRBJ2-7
CASSLHRGRTYEQYF
TGTGCCAGCAGCCTACACAGGGGTCGTACCTACGAGCAGTACTTC
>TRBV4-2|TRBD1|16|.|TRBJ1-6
CASSRQGELYNSPLHF
TGTGCCAGCAGCCGGCAGGGGGAACTCTATAATTCACCCCTCCACTTT
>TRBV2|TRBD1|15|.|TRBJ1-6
CASSGNQGAKSPLHF
TGTGCCAGCAGTGGTAATCAGGGGGCTAAGTCACCCCTCCACTTT
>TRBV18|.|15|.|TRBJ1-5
CASNDKGLSNQPQHF
TGTGCCAGCAACGACAAGGGGCTTAGCAATCAGCCCCAGCATTTT
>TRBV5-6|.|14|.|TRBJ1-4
CASSLRGPATLGIF
TGTGCCAGCAGCTTACGGGGTCCGGCCACCCTGGGGATTTTT
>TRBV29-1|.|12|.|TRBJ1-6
CSVGSGNSPLHF
TGCAGCGTCGGCTCGGGGAATTCACCCCTCCACTTT
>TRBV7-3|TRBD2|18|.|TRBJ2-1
CASSPGGAASGPRGEQFF
TGTGCCAGCAGCCCGGGGGGGGCGGCTAGCGGACCCAGGGGTGAGCAGTTCTTC
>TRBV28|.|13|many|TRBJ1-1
CASRPTGMGEAFF
TGTGCCAGCAGGCCTACAGGGATGGGTGAAGCTTTCTTT
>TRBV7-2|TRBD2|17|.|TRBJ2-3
CASSLGVAGALSDTQYF
TGTGCCAGCAGCTTAGGGGTAGCGGGGGCACTTTCAGATACGCAGTATTTT
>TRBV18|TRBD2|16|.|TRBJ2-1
CASSPLAGGIYNEQFF
TGTGCCAGCTCACCACTAGCGGGAGGAATCTACAATGAGCAGTTCTTC
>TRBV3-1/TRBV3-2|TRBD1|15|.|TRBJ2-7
CASSQAPDRGYEQYF
TGTGCCAGCAGCCAAGCCCCAGACAGGGGCTACGAGCAGTACTTC
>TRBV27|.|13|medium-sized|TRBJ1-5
CASSLSFIQPQHF
TGTGCCAGCAGTTTATCTTTCATTCAGCCCCAGCATTTT
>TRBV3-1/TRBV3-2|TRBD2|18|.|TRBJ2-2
CASSSLRTSGGAGGELFF
TGTGCCAGCAGCTCCCTCCGAACTAGCGGGGGGGCCGGAGGGGAGCTGTTTTTT
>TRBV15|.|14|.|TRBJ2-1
CATSRGGRWNEQFF
TGTGCCACCAGCAGGGGGGGACGTTGGAATGAGCAGTTCTTC
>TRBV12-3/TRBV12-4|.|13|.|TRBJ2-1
CASRETVTNEQFF
TGTGCCAGCAGGGAGACAGTTACCAATGAGCAGTTCTTC
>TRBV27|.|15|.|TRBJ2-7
CASSFSHSSDYEQYF
TGTGCCAGCAGTTTCTCCCACAGTTCTGACTACGAGCAGTACTTC
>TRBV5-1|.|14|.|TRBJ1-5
CASSLEGGNQPQHF
TGCGCCAGCAGCTTGGAAGGGGGAAATCAGCCCCAGCATTTT
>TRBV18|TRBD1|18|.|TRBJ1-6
CASSRAGDSLSYNSPLHF
TGTGCCAGCTCGCGAGCGGGGGACAGCCTCTCCTATAATTCACCCCTCCACTTT
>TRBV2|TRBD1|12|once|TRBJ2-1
CASSVIGQGEFF
TGTGCCAGCAGTGTTATAGGACAGGGAGAGTTCTTC
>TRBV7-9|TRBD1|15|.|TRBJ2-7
CASSFGTGFNYEQYF
TGTGCCAGCAGCTTCGGGACAGGGTTTAACTACGAGCAGTACTTC
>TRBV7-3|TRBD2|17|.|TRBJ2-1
CASSFYPGAGGEDEQFF
TGTGCCAGCAGCTTTTATCCTGGAGCGGGGGGTGAAGATGAGCAGTTCTTC
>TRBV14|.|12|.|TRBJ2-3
CASSQAADTQYF
TGTGCCAGCAGCCAAGCAGCAGATACGCAGTATTTT
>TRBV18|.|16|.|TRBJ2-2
CASSPQEAANTGELFF
TGTGCCAGCTCACCCCAGGAGGCCGCGAACACCGGGGAGCTGTTTTTT
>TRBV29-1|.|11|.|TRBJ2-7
CSVALTSEQYF
TGCAGCGTTGCATTGACTAGCGAGCAGTACTTC
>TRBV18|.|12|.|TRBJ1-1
CASSVRETEAFF
TGTGCCAGCTCAGTCAGGGAAACTGAAGCTTTCTTT